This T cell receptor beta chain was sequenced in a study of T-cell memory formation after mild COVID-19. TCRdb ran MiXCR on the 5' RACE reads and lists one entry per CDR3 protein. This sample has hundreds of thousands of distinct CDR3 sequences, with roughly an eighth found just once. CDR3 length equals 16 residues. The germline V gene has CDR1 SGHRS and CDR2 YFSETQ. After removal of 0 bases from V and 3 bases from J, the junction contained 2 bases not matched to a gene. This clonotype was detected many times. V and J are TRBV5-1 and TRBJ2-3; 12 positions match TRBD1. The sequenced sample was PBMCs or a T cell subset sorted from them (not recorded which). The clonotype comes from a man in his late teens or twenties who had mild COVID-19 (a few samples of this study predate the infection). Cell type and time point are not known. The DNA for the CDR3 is TGCGCCAGCAGCTTGGGGGGACAGGGGGCGACAGATACGCAGTATTTT. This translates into CASSLGGQGATDTQYF.